A single sample gave rise to the 24 T cell receptor beta chains below, sequenced in a study of technical replicates of blood from several donors (dated by TCRdb to 2016 to 2017). Library method: the immunoSEQ multiplex PCR assay. Sourced from immuneACCESS, this table was stored by TCRdb with only in-frame sequences that have V and J called. A share of the clones is absent; for the studies checked, an unresolved V gene accounts for under half, and the remainder has no known explanation. The sample contains roughly 66,000 clones, roughly 86% of them found a single time. 4% to 6% of the sample is in the top ten clones. Material: PBMCs. The receptors were sampled from a human donor in good health. Some clones in this sample may be carry-over from other donors' samples.

The chain combines TRBV27 with TRBJ2-7; D is uncertain. The CDR3 length is 14 residues. V was trimmed by 5 bases and J by 1 base, leaving 12 bases between them. Germline V lookup: CDR1 MNHEY, CDR2 SMNVEV (reference sequence). For the CDR3, the DNA is TGTGCCAGCAGTCCACCTCTCCGGTCCTACGAGCAGTACTTC. Translated, it gives CASSPPLRSYEQYF.

The chain carries TRBV30 and TRBJ2-4; 7 nucleotides line up with TRBD1. The V gene's germline CDR1 is GTSNPN and CDR2 SVGIG (reference sequence). The CDR3 is 14 residues long. Trimming took 0 bases from V and 8 from J; bases not matched to a gene: 7. The CDR3 DNA is TGTGCCTGGAGTGTGGGACAGCCCGGGGACATTCAGTACTTC. It translates to CAWSVGQPGDIQYF.

This clone showed up just once. A junction boundary mismatches the germline segment, possibly from a read error. The chain is built from TRBV5-4 and TRBJ1-1; D gene unclear. The V gene's germline CDR1 is SGHNT and CDR2 YYREEE (reference sequence). The CDR3 runs to 14 residues. The CDR3 reads CASSRNRPYTEAFF. CDR3 coding DNA: TGCGCCAGCAGCCGAAACAGACCCTACACTGAAGCTTTCTTT.

This clone was counted a single time. The chain combines TRBV30 with TRBJ2-3; D perhaps matches TRBD2 (5 bases). The CDR3 spans 15 residues. Germline V gene lookup returns CDR1 GTSNPN and CDR2 SVGIG (reference sequence). V was pared by 1 base and J by 0 bases, with 11 bases between. CDR3 in DNA: TGTGCCTGGAGTGCGCGGGTAACTAGCACAGATACGCAGTATTTT. Translated: CAWSARVTSTDTQYF. The complete variable domain, with remaining parts taken from reference TRBV30 and TRBJ2-3, reads SQTIHQWPATLVQPVGSPLSLECTVEGTSNPNLYWYRQAAGRGLQLLFYSVGIGQISSEVPQNLSASRPQDRQFILSSKKLLLSDSGFYLCAWSARVTSTDTQYFGPGTRLTVL.

V is TRBV6-1 and J is TRBJ1-2; possibly TRBD1 for D (5 bases). The V gene's germline CDR1 is MNHNS and CDR2 SASEGT. CDR3 length: 15 residues. The V end was cut by 5 bases, the J end by 5 bases, with 18 bases between. The CDR3 nucleotides are TGTGCCAGCAGTTCTCCGCTACAGGACGTTTATGGCTACACCTTC. It encodes CASSSPLQDVYGYTF.

The chain is built from TRBV9 and TRBJ2-1; 8 bases fit TRBD1. V trimming: 3 bases; J trimming: 12 bases; junction bases outside the gene matches: 11. The CDR3 runs 14 residues. The germline V gene has CDR1 SGDLS and CDR2 YYNGEE. This chain's CDR3 is CASSASGQGSGQFF. CDR3 nucleotide sequence: TGTGCCAGCAGCGCCTCTGGACAGGGTAGCGGGCAGTTCTTC.

This chain connects TRBV6-5 to TRBJ2-7; 11 bases align to TRBD2. After removal of 6 bases from V and 1 base from J, the junction contained 5 bases not matched to a gene. This CDR3 region has 15 residues. Germline CDR1 and CDR2: MNHEY and SVGAGI. The DNA of the CDR3 is TGTGCCAGCAGCTATAGCGGGAGGGGGTCCTACGAGCAGTACTTC. Translating gives CASSYSGRGSYEQYF.

The genes are TRBV19 and TRBJ2-7; 7 bases fit TRBD1. This CDR3 has 13 residues. The germline V gene has CDR1 LNHDA and CDR2 SQIVND (reference sequence). V gave up 5 bases and J gave up 5 bases; unmatched junction bases: 6. This chain's CDR3 is CASSDTGADEQYF. The CDR3 nucleotides are TGTGCCAGTAGTGACACAGGGGCCGACGAGCAGTACTTC.

The chain links TRBV7-9 to TRBJ1-4; TRBD1 is a possible D gene (5 bases). The CDR3 extends over 15 amino acids. Trimming stripped 5 bases from V and 2 bases from J, with 12 bases between. CDR1 and CDR2 from the germline V gene are SEHNR and FQNEAQ (reference sequence). CDR3 nucleotides: TGTGCCAGCAGCAGACAGAGGTCTACTAATGAAAAACTGTTTTTT. This codes for CASSRQRSTNEKLFF.

This clone is termed medium-sized. This chain uses TRBV4-2 with TRBJ2-1; 12 bases match TRBD2. Looked up from germline, CDR1 is LGHNA and CDR2 is YNFKEQ. Trimming took 1 base from V and 4 from J; bases not matched to a gene: 2. The CDR3 length is 16 residues. The CDR3 reads CASSQGTSGEYNEQFF. The CDR3 coding sequence is TGTGCCAGCAGCCAAGGGACTAGCGGGGAGTACAATGAGCAGTTCTTC.

This sequence joins TRBV6-6 and TRBJ2-7; TRBD2 matches at 9 bases. V trimming: 4 bases; J trimming: 2 bases; junction bases outside the gene matches: 3. Looked up from germline, CDR1 is MNHNY and CDR2 is SVGAGI (reference sequence). The length of the CDR3 is 14 residues. The CDR3 sequence: CASSLASGAYEQYF. The CDR3 DNA reads TGTGCCAGCAGTTTGGCTAGCGGGGCCTACGAGCAGTACTTC.

The chain employs TRBV4-3 and TRBJ1-3, with D tentatively TRBD1 (6 bases). CDR3 length equals 15 residues. V lost 2 bases to trimming and J lost 7 bases, with 15 bases between them. Germline CDR1 reads LGHNA; CDR2 reads YSLEER. The DNA for the CDR3 is TGCGCCAGCAGCCAACAATCACAGGGTGCGAACACCATATATTTT. The encoded protein is CASSQQSQGANTIYF.

This chain connects TRBV7-8 to TRBJ2-1; 9 nucleotides align to TRBD2. Trimming removed 2 bases from V and 2 bases from J; junction bases left unmatched: 4. From germline, CDR1 is SGHVS and CDR2 FQNEAQ. The CDR3 consists of 16 residues. In nucleotides, the CDR3 is TGTGCCAGCAGCTTACCTAGCGGGGTCACCTACAATGAGCAGTTCTTC. Residues: CASSLPSGVTYNEQFF.

The chain combines TRBV7-2 with TRBJ1-6, with TRBD1 matching over 7 bases. V was pared by 5 bases and J by 7 bases, with 2 bases of the junction left unmatched. Looked up from germline, CDR1 is SGHTA and CDR2 is FQGNSA. CDR3 length: 13 amino acids. CDR3 DNA sequence: TGTGCCAGCAGCCAACAGGGGAATTCACCCCTCCACTTT. Encoded protein: CASSQQGNSPLHF.

The chain carries TRBV2 and TRBJ1-2; TRBD1 is a possible D gene (5 bases). Germline assignment: CDR1 SNHLY and CDR2 FYNNEI. The CDR3 has 13 residues. The V gene lost 1 base and the J gene lost 10 bases, with 13 bases spanning the gap. Here the CDR3 reads CASSEEGVTAYTF. In DNA, the CDR3 is TGTGCCAGCAGTGAAGAAGGGGTTACCGCCTACACCTTC.

The chain carries TRBV6-5 and TRBJ1-6; no clear D gene. CDR1 MNHEY and CDR2 SVGAGI come from the germline V gene. CDR3 length: 14 residues. V was shortened by 6 bases and J by 4 bases, with 10 bases between the two germline ends. The CDR3, as DNA: TGTGCCAGCAGGCCAGGAGGATATAATTCACCCCTCCACTTT. Translation gives CASRPGGYNSPLHF.

The gene calls are TRBV4-1 and TRBJ2-5; D uncertain. The V end was cut by 1 base, the J end by 1 base, with 7 bases between. The germline gives CDR1 MGHRA, CDR2 YSYEKL. This CDR3 spans 14 amino acids. CDR3 amino acids: CASSQGVLQETQYF. CDR3 nucleotides: TGCGCCAGCAGCCAAGGTGTCCTCCAAGAGACCCAGTACTTC.

The chain has TRBV4-1 and TRBJ2-7; 7 bases line up with TRBD2. The germline gives CDR1 MGHRA, CDR2 YSYEKL. Trimming took 4 bases from V and 2 from J; bases not matched to a gene: 8. The length of the CDR3 is 15 residues. CDR3 amino acids: CASSRPQAGTYEQYF. CDR3 in DNA: TGCGCCAGCAGCCGCCCCCAAGCGGGGACCTACGAGCAGTACTTC.

The gene calls are TRBV6-4 and TRBJ1-2, with D unresolved. Germline V CDR1 and CDR2: MRHNA, SNTAGT. The CDR3 runs to 13 residues. Trimming shortened V by 2 bases and J by 7 bases, and 11 bases separated the two germline ends. The CDR3 reads CASSDPGYGGYTF. The CDR3 DNA reads as TGTGCCAGCAGTGACCCGGGTTACGGTGGCTACACCTTC.

For the CDR3, the DNA is TGCGCCAGCAGCATGGGGACTAGCGGGAGTTACGAGCAGTACTTC. Protein sequence: CASSMGTSGSYEQYF. The V gene is TRBV4-3, the J gene TRBJ2-7; TRBD2 matches at 14 bases. V was pared by 5 bases and J by 4 bases, with 4 bases of the junction left unmatched. Germline-derived CDR1 and CDR2 are LGHNA and YSLEER. This CDR3 spans 15 amino acids.

This chain connects TRBV5-6 to TRBJ1-1; 11 nucleotides agree with TRBD1. The CDR3 is made up of 16 amino acids. V gave up 6 bases and J gave up 4 bases; unmatched junction bases: 11. In germline, CDR1 is SGHDT, CDR2 YYEEEE. The CDR3 bases are TGTGCCAGCATTCCGGCTGGACAGGGGGCTAGCACTGAAGCTTTCTTT. It encodes CASIPAGQGASTEAFF.

This clone was counted a single time. The rearrangement links TRBV19 to TRBJ2-1; 11 nucleotides align to TRBD2. In germline, CDR1 is LNHDA, CDR2 SQIVND (reference sequence). The CDR3 is 17 amino acids. V lost 0 bases and J lost 7; bases outside the gene matches: 8. CDR3 protein: CASSIDQASGRRNEQFF. As DNA, the CDR3 is TGTGCCAGTAGTATAGATCAGGCTAGCGGGAGGAGGAATGAGCAGTTCTTC.

The chain is built from TRBV27 and TRBJ1-1; possible D gene TRBD1, 5 bases. The CDR3 runs to 16 residues. V was clipped by 8 bases and J by 4 bases, with 23 bases between them. CDR1 MNHEY and CDR2 SMNVEV come from the germline V gene (reference sequence). The CDR3 is CASAKRTSGVGTEAFF. CDR3 sequence (DNA): TGTGCCAGCGCCAAGAGAACGTCGGGGGTTGGCACTGAAGCTTTCTTT.

V is TRBV5-4 and J is TRBJ2-2; D gene unclear. The CDR3 contains 15 residues. V was cut by 5 bases and J by 2 bases, with 13 bases left in between. Germline-derived CDR1 and CDR2 are SGHNT and YYREEE (reference sequence). The CDR3 DNA is TGTGCCAGCAGATTCGCAGGAACCAACACCGGGGAGCTGTTTTTT. Its protein product is CASRFAGTNTGELFF.